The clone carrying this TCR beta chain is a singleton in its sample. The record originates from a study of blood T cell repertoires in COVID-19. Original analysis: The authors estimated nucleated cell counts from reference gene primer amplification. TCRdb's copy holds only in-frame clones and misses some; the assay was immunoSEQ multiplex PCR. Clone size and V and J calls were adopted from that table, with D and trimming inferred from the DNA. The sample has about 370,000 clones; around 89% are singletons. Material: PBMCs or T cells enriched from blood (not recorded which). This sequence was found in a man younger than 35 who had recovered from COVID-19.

CDR3 bases: TGCGCCAGCAGCCTCTCTCCGGGACAATTTAACAATGAGCAGTTCTTC. It codes for CASSLSPGQFNNEQFF. The J gene is TRBJ2-1, the V gene TRBV4-1, with D possibly matching TRBD1 (6 bases). Trimming cost V 4 bases and J 5 bases, with 18 bases left between them. Germline V gives CDR1 MGHRA, CDR2 YSYEKL. This CDR3 is built from 16 residues.